The 13 T cell receptor beta chains below all came from one sample that was sequenced in a study of blood T cell repertoires in COVID-19. The method was immunoSEQ multiplex PCR; TCRdb's version includes in-frame clones alone and lacks a portion of them. The sample lists fewer than 700,000 clones, less than 90% occurring once. Sequenced input: peripheral blood. All receptors derive from a woman in her forties or fifties with COVID-19, enrolled during active disease.

The rearrangement joins TRBV4-1 to TRBJ2-3, with TRBD2 identical over 13 bases. CDR3 length: 16 residues. Germline assignment: CDR1 MGHRA and CDR2 YSYEKL. The ends lost 4 bases at V and 6 bases at J; junction bases unmatched: 7. The CDR3 spells CASSPVLTSGGDTQYF. For the CDR3, the DNA is TGCGCCAGCAGCCCCGTTCTGACTAGCGGGGGGGATACGCAGTATTTT.

The chain uses TRBV9 and TRBJ2-7; TRBD1 might be the D (5 bases). CDR3 length equals 16 residues. The germline gives CDR1 SGDLS, CDR2 YYNGEE. V was shortened by 4 bases and J by 6 bases, with 23 bases between the two germline ends. The CDR3 DNA sequence: TGTGCCAGCAGCCCTCAGGGTTCTTCAAGAGAAATCGAGCAGTACTTC. This codes for CASSPQGSSREIEQYF.

The chain couples TRBV5-8 to TRBJ2-1; a weak D match, TRBD1 (5 bases). The ends were cut back, 1 base at V and 6 bases at J, with 11 bases in the middle. Germline loops: CDR1 SGHTS, CDR2 YDEGEE. The CDR3 has 14 amino acids. The CDR3 DNA follows: TGTGCCAGCAGCTTGAAGGACATTATCAATGAGCAGTTCTTC. Amino acid sequence: CASSLKDIINEQFF.

Turning to this clone: The sample has other DNA sequences that encode this CDR3 too. The rearrangement uses TRBV7-9 and TRBJ1-4; 8 bases match TRBD1. Germline loops: CDR1 SEHNR, CDR2 FQNEAQ (reference sequence). V lost 5 bases and J lost 5; bases outside the gene matches: 4. The length of the CDR3 is 14 residues. CDR3 DNA sequence: TGTGCCAGCAGCCTGGGACAGGTGAATGAAAAACTGTTTTTT. Its protein product is CASSLGQVNEKLFF.

This chain connects TRBV30 to TRBJ1-1; TRBD1 matches at 7 bases. J lost 10 bases, V lost 4 bases, and 9 bases had no gene match. The V gene's germline CDR1 is GTSNPN and CDR2 SVGIG (reference sequence). The length of the CDR3 is 12 residues. The CDR3 sequence is CAWIRGPGGAFF. The CDR3, as DNA: TGTGCCTGGATTCGGGGGCCAGGGGGAGCTTTCTTT.

The gene calls are TRBV4-1 and TRBJ2-7; no reliable D call. Germline lookup yields CDR1 MGHRA and CDR2 YSYEKL. V was clipped by 0 bases and J by 4 bases, with 4 bases between them. This CDR3 has 12 amino acids. CDR3 in amino acids: CASSQDLYEQYF. The DNA for the CDR3 is TGCGCCAGCAGCCAAGACTTGTACGAGCAGTACTTC.

This clone was seen only once. The chain is built from TRBV5-1 and TRBJ1-1; 8 nucleotides line up with TRBD1. J was trimmed by 2 bases and V by 1 base; bases with no gene match: 10. Germline values: CDR1 SGHRS, CDR2 YFSETQ. This CDR3 region has 17 residues. The CDR3 nucleotides are TGCGCCAGCAGCTTGTTGACTCGGGGACAGGCCAACACTGAAGCTTTCTTT. It is translated as CASSLLTRGQANTEAFF.

This rearrangement joins TRBV4-1 to TRBJ2-1; 9 nucleotides match TRBD1. Germline V CDR1 and CDR2: MGHRA, YSYEKL. After removal of 5 bases from V and 6 bases from J, the junction contained 8 bases not matched to a gene. The CDR3 sequence is 15 residues long. The DNA of the CDR3 is TGCGCCAGCAGCTACAGCCGGGACAGGGCCAATGAGCAGTTCTTC. Protein: CASSYSRDRANEQFF.

Here the CDR3 DNA reads TGTGCCAGTAGTATATCCCTAGGTTCAACTAATGAAAAACTGTTTTTT. This sequence encodes CASSISLGSTNEKLFF. The chain combines TRBV19 with TRBJ1-4; D ambiguous. The CDR3 length is 16 residues. Germline CDR1 LNHDA, CDR2 SQIVND (reference sequence). V was clipped by 2 bases and J by 0 bases, with 10 bases between them.

This chain uses TRBV5-4 with TRBJ1-5; TRBD1 matches 7 bases. Germline CDR1 is SGHNT and CDR2 is YYREEE (reference sequence). V shed 3 bases and J 0 bases; nucleotides not matched to a gene: 12. CDR3 length: 18 amino acids. The DNA for the CDR3 is TGTGCCAGCAGCTCCCCTGGCCTCGGGACAGTTAGCAATCAGCCCCAGCATTTT. Residues: CASSSPGLGTVSNQPQHF.

This chain connects TRBV6-5 to TRBJ1-5, with TRBD1 matching over 8 bases. Germline CDR1 MNHEY, CDR2 SVGAGI. V lost 0 bases, J lost 2 bases, and 0 bases stayed unmatched. The CDR3 is made up of 15 amino acids. The CDR3 nucleotides are TGTGCCAGCAGTTACTCGGACAGGGGCAATCAGCCCCAGCATTTT. Its translation: CASSYSDRGNQPQHF.

This clone was observed a few times. V is TRBV5-1 and J is TRBJ2-1; 8 nucleotides match TRBD1. Germline CDR1 is SGHRS and CDR2 is YFSETQ. With V trimmed by 4 bases and J by 7 bases, 4 bases remained unmatched. This CDR3 is built from 13 residues. The CDR3: CASSIWTGNEQFF. DNA for the CDR3: TGCGCCAGCAGCATATGGACAGGGAATGAGCAGTTCTTC.

Notes on this clone: This sample also contains other DNA sequences that code for the same CDR3. This chain uses TRBV27 with TRBJ2-1; 9 bases line up with TRBD1. The germline V gene has CDR1 MNHEY and CDR2 SMNVEV (reference sequence). J lost 6 bases, V lost 6 bases, and 0 bases had no gene match. The CDR3 has 12 residues. The DNA of the CDR3 is TGTGCCAGCAGGACAGGGGGCAATGAGCAGTTCTTC. Protein sequence: CASRTGGNEQFF.